This TCR beta chain was recorded in a study of PD-1 blockade in classical Hodgkin lymphoma. In every patient, relapse followed autologous stem cell transplantation, while exposure to brentuximab vedotin differed. CD4+ T cells were purified from thawed PBMCs by negative selection. Overall study findings and caveats: Among the patients, those starting nivolumab under 1 year after ASCT were excluded.

The method was immunoSEQ multiplex PCR; TCRdb's version includes in-frame clones alone and lacks a portion of them. The table includes several thousand clones, roughly 89% detected once. The sample holds a few counts of this clone. Its antigen remains unknown. The source is a human donor with classical Hodgkin lymphoma. The starting material was CD4+ T cells from blood, obtained at baseline.

CDR3 protein: CASSLEGQAGTEAFF. The CDR3 nucleotides read TGCGCCAGCAGCTTGGAGGGTCAGGCGGGCACTGAAGCTTTCTTT. This chain links TRBV5-1 with TRBJ1-1; D uncertain. Germline assignment: CDR1 SGHRS and CDR2 YFSETQ. There are 15 residues in the CDR3. V gave up 0 bases and J gave up 4 bases, with 13 bases separating them.